This entry lists 16 T cell receptor beta chains sequenced from one sample in a study of T cell responses to AZD1222 COVID-19 vaccine (dated by TCRdb to the early 2020s). What the time point label conveys for this sample: baseline before first vaccination. The library came from the immunoSEQ multiplex PCR assay. As stored in TCRdb, this immuneACCESS dataset retains in-frame rearrangements with V and J assigned. A fraction of the clones does not appear; measured against another copy, unresolved V genes explain less than half of the discrepancy, and the remainder lacks a known reason. The sample yields 150,000 to 200,000 clones; about 94% were counted once. Roughly 9.2% of the sample belongs to the ten largest clones. The sequences come from peripheral blood, collected on day 0 of AZD1222 vaccination. These receptors all stem from an adult in good health.

CDR3 in DNA: TGTGCCAGCAGCTTAGGGCTAGCGGGACAAGAGACCCAGTACTTC. Its protein is CASSLGLAGQETQYF. The chain links TRBV11-2 to TRBJ2-5; 9 bases are shared with TRBD2. CDR3 length equals 15 residues. Per the germline V gene, CDR1 is SGHAT and CDR2 is FQNNGV. V gave up 1 base and J gave up 2 bases; unmatched junction bases: 2.

The CDR3 loop reads CASSNTGTSTNSPLHF. For the CDR3, the DNA is TGTGCCAGCAGTAATACCGGGACAAGTACTAATTCACCCCTCCACTTT. V is TRBV2 and J is TRBJ1-6; D is perhaps TRBD1 (6 bases). The germline CDR1 and CDR2 sequences are SNHLY and FYNNEI. The V end lost 5 bases, the J end lost 6 bases, and 17 bases lay between the germline ends. The CDR3 loop spans 16 amino acids.

The CDR3 coding sequence is TGTGCCAGCAGTTTGGGCTTTTTTGGGGTGTACGAGCAGTACTTC. Translating gives CASSLGFFGVYEQYF. V and J are TRBV28 and TRBJ2-7, with D uncertain. CDR1 is MDHEN and CDR2 is SYDVKM in the germline V gene. The V end was cut by 3 bases, the J end by 4 bases, with 16 bases between. The CDR3 has 15 residues.

CDR3 sequence (DNA): TGTGCCAGCAGTCAACGTTCTGAGCAGTTCTTC. Protein: CASSQRSEQFF. The chain employs TRBV6-5 and TRBJ2-1; no definite D call. Trimming removed 5 bases at V and 9 bases at J, with 8 bases between. This CDR3 spans 11 amino acids. CDR1 and CDR2 (germline): MNHEY, SVGAGI.

The chain uses TRBV30 and TRBJ1-5; 7 bases are a match to TRBD1. CDR3 size: 13 residues. Germline V gene data show CDR1 as GTSNPN and CDR2 as SVGIG (reference sequence). The junction had 4 bases not matched to a gene; V was cut back by 4 bases and J by 4 bases. The CDR3 bases are TGTGCCTGGAAAGGACAGGCTAATCAGCCCCAGCATTTT. It encodes CAWKGQANQPQHF.

This CDR3 is CASSHTGRGWDGYTF. The CDR3 bases are TGTGCCAGCAGTCATACCGGAAGGGGCTGGGATGGCTACACCTTC. This rearrangement joins TRBV28 to TRBJ1-2; a possible D gene is TRBD1 (5 bases). Germline loops: CDR1 MDHEN, CDR2 SYDVKM. The CDR3 is made up of 15 amino acids. Trimming stripped 5 bases from V and 6 bases from J, with 19 bases between.

The chain combines TRBV5-1 with TRBJ2-7, with D maybe TRBD2 (6 bases). CDR1 SGHRS and CDR2 YFSETQ come from the germline V gene. Trimming took off 1 base at V and 3 bases at J, with 11 bases between the two ends. CDR3 size: 14 residues. The CDR3 nucleotides read TGCGCCAGCAGCTTGTCGCCGGGGGACTACGAGCAGTACTTC. This encodes CASSLSPGDYEQYF. Full variable domain (remainder filled in from reference TRBV5-1 and TRBJ2-7): KAGVTQTPRYLIKTRGQQVTLSCSPISGHRSVSWYQQTPGQGLQFLFEYFSETQRNKGNFPGRFSGRQFSNSRSEMNVSTLELGDSALYLCASSLSPGDYEQYFGPGTRLTVT.

This chain links TRBV19 with TRBJ1-2; D remains ambiguous. There are 14 residues in the CDR3. The ends were cut back, 1 base at V and 0 bases at J, with 6 bases in the middle. Germline CDR1 and CDR2: LNHDA and SQIVND (reference sequence). The CDR3 coding sequence is TGTGCCAGTAGTATAGGCCCAGCTAACTATGGCTACACCTTC. Translating it yields CASSIGPANYGYTF.

This clone was found once. The gene calls are TRBV6-2 or TRBV6-3 and TRBJ1-2, with TRBD1 matching 9 bases. The CDR3 is 14 amino acids. CDR1 is MNHEY, CDR2 SVGEGT, per germline. Trimming cost V 1 base and J 4 bases; bases outside gene matches: 1. The CDR3 protein is CASSYLTGGYGYTF. CDR3 sequence (DNA): TGTGCCAGCAGTTACTTGACAGGGGGCTATGGCTACACCTTC.

The rearrangement uses TRBV14 and TRBJ1-6, with TRBD1 matching 8 bases. The germline gives CDR1 SGHDN, CDR2 FVKESK. The CDR3 is 14 residues long. Trimming took 5 bases from V and 7 from J; bases not matched to a gene: 4. The CDR3 loop reads CASSGRDRNSPLHF. CDR3 nucleotides: TGTGCCAGCAGCGGACGGGACAGGAATTCACCCCTCCACTTT.

The chain carries TRBV7-9 and TRBJ1-5, with 8 nucleotides matching TRBD1. The CDR3 runs 15 residues. V was pared by 5 bases and J by 2 bases, with 5 bases of the junction left unmatched. Germline loops: CDR1 SEHNR, CDR2 FQNEAQ (reference sequence). The CDR3 region is CASSPTGVGNQPQHF. CDR3 in DNA: TGTGCCAGCAGCCCGACAGGGGTCGGCAATCAGCCCCAGCATTTT.

This sequence joins TRBV7-9 and TRBJ1-1; D perhaps matches TRBD1 (6 bases). This CDR3 is built from 15 residues. CDR1 is SEHNR and CDR2 is FQNEAQ in the germline V gene (reference sequence). Trimming took off 1 base at V and 1 base at J, with 10 bases between the two ends. CDR3 protein: CASSLGGRGNTEAFF. The CDR3 DNA follows: TGTGCCAGCAGCTTAGGAGGCAGGGGGAACACTGAAGCTTTCTTT.

The V call is TRBV11-3, the J call TRBJ2-7, with 9 nucleotides matching TRBD1. The trim removed 6 bases at V and 7 bases at J, leaving 7 bases unmatched. The CDR3 runs 13 residues. Germline lookup yields CDR1 SGHNT and CDR2 YENEEA. The CDR3 reads CASSPGQGWEQYF. DNA of the CDR3: TGTGCCAGCAGTCCCGGACAGGGGTGGGAGCAGTACTTC.

This rearrangement joins TRBV3-1 (or the pseudogene TRBV3-2) to TRBJ2-7, with TRBD2 matching over 8 bases. The CDR3 has 14 amino acids. V was pared by 1 base and J by 7 bases, with 6 bases of the junction left unmatched. Per the germline V gene, CDR1 is LGHDT and CDR2 is YNNKEL (reference sequence). The CDR3 sequence is CASSQAGGPGEQYF. The CDR3 nucleotides are TGTGCCAGCAGCCAAGCGGGAGGGCCGGGGGAGCAGTACTTC.

The chain employs TRBV28 and TRBJ2-4; TRBD1 matches 8 bases. Losses at the gene ends were 4 bases for V and 6 bases for J; bases not matched to a gene: 5. Germline assignment: CDR1 MDHEN and CDR2 SYDVKM. The CDR3 has 14 amino acids. The CDR3, as DNA: TGTGCCAGCAGTTCCGCAGGGGGCAGAAACATTCAGTACTTC. As protein: CASSSAGGRNIQYF.

This chain links TRBV28 with TRBJ1-2; D gene ambiguous. Between the trimmed V and J ends, which lost 3 bases and 6 bases, there was a span of 8 bases. The V gene's germline CDR1 is MDHEN and CDR2 SYDVKM. The CDR3 is 12 residues long. CDR3: CASSFRPDGYTF. CDR3 nucleotides: TGTGCCAGCAGTTTCCGGCCAGATGGCTACACCTTC.